The sequence of this TCR beta chain was determined in a study of CD8 T cells in ankylosing spondylitis. Comments on this clonotype: Its target is not known.

Quantitative 5'-RACE with molecular barcodes was used to make the TCR beta libraries. TCRdb used MiXCR to reprocess the 5' RACE reads, holding one entry per CDR3 protein. This sample carries just under 550,000 distinct CDR3 sequences, approximately 12% of them seen once, and the ten largest clones take approximately 7%. Broader study findings: A motif of several highly homologous TCR beta variants was seen as apparently characteristic of ankylosing spondylitis blood. Researchers report that disease-linked clones proved CD8+ and relatively rare in peripheral blood. Matched ankylosing spondylitis synovial fluid reportedly showed significant enrichment of disease-linked clones.

Per germline, CDR1 MGHRA and CDR2 YSYEKL. V shed 1 base and J 5 bases; nucleotides not matched to a gene: 5. The CDR3 totals 16 residues. The chain has TRBV4-1 and TRBJ2-3; 11 bases are a match to TRBD2. This sequence originates from a male donor with ankylosing spondylitis. The sample comprised blood, either unsorted or a sorted T cell fraction (not recorded which). DNA for the CDR3: TGCGCCAGCAGCCAAGTAGCGGGAGGGCGGAAAGATACGCAGTATTTT. Translating gives CASSQVAGGRKDTQYF.